Below, 32 T cell receptor beta chains from the same sample are listed, as sequenced in a study of technical replicates of blood from a few donors. The data were produced by immunoSEQ multiplex PCR, yet TCRdb's version contains in-frame clones alone and is incomplete. The sample includes about 81,000 clones, approximately 94% of them seen just once. Sequencing was performed on T cells isolated from PBMCs. These receptors all come from a human donor in good health.

This chain joins TRBV5-6 and TRBJ2-5, with D tentatively TRBD2 (6 bases). The CDR3 extends over 14 amino acids. CDR1 is SGHDT, CDR2 YYEEEE, per germline. V was cut by 1 base and J by 2 bases, with 9 bases left in between. The CDR3 DNA reads as TGTGCCAGCAGCTTGCCCGGGACTCAAGAGACCCAGTACTTC. Residues: CASSLPGTQETQYF.

The chain combines TRBV5-5 with TRBJ2-7; 10 bases fit TRBD1. This CDR3 comprises 15 residues. CDR1 and CDR2 from the germline V gene are SGHKS and YYEKEE (reference sequence). The V segment lost 6 bases and the J segment 3 bases; nucleotides outside the gene matches: 9. CDR3: CASNTRGQGFYEQYF. The CDR3 nucleotides read TGTGCCAGCAACACTAGGGGACAGGGGTTCTACGAGCAGTACTTC.

The CDR3 DNA sequence: TGCGCCAGCAGCCAAGCGGGACAGGGCTCGCGGGAGCAGTACTTC. Residues: CASSQAGQGSREQYF. The rearrangement links TRBV4-1 to TRBJ2-7; 9 bases agree with TRBD1. The V and J ends lost 1 base and 7 bases, in that order; junction bases with no gene match: 8. CDR3 length equals 15 residues. CDR1 is MGHRA, CDR2 YSYEKL, per germline.

V and J are TRBV19 and TRBJ1-2; no firm D call. The CDR3 is 13 residues long. V lost 8 bases to trimming and J lost 3 bases, with 13 bases between them. CDR1 and CDR2 (germline): LNHDA, SQIVND (reference sequence). DNA for the CDR3: TGTGCCAGTTCCGAACGCGGAGACTATGGCTACACCTTC. It codes for CASSERGDYGYTF.

In the case of this clone: Relative to the germline gene, one junction end is altered; a read error may explain this. The chain joins TRBV25-1 to TRBJ2-1; tentative D call: TRBD1 (6 bases). In germline, CDR1 is MGHDK, CDR2 SYGVNS. The CDR3 length is 12 residues. CDR3 amino acids: CASGDRRNEQFF. In DNA, the CDR3 is TGTGCCAGCGGTGACAGGCGAAATGAGCAGTTCTTC.

CDR3 protein: CASSQVSGSSGELFF. As DNA, the CDR3 is TGCGCCAGCAGCCAAGTATCGGGGAGTTCCGGGGAGCTGTTTTTT. This sequence joins TRBV4-3 and TRBJ2-2; possibly TRBD2 for D (5 bases). CDR1 is LGHNA, CDR2 YSLEER, per germline. The CDR3 sequence is 15 residues long. V lost 1 base, J lost 6 bases, and 12 bases lay in between.

The sample holds one count of this clone. The chain couples TRBV6-5 to TRBJ2-1, with D perhaps TRBD2 (7 bases). This CDR3 is built from 16 residues. V gave up 0 bases and J gave up 7 bases, with 16 bases separating them. CDR1 MNHEY and CDR2 SVGAGI come from the germline V gene. The CDR3 loop reads CASSYSREGGENEQFF. The CDR3 DNA follows: TGTGCCAGCAGTTACTCGAGGGAAGGGGGGGAGAATGAGCAGTTCTTC.

In this sample, this clone turned up a few times. This sequence joins TRBV11-3 and TRBJ2-2; 13 nucleotides agree with TRBD2. V lost 6 bases and J lost 6; bases outside the gene matches: 7. The germline V gene encodes CDR1 SGHNT and CDR2 YENEEA. This CDR3 comprises 16 residues. The DNA for the CDR3 is TGTGCCAGCAGGAGAGGGACTAGCGGGATATCCGGGGAGCTGTTTTTT. Translating it yields CASRRGTSGISGELFF.

The V gene is TRBV19, the J gene TRBJ1-5; TRBD1 is a possible D gene (6 bases). V was shortened by 9 bases and J by 1 base, with 10 bases between the two germline ends. CDR1 is LNHDA, CDR2 SQIVND, per germline (reference sequence). The CDR3 loop spans 13 amino acids. The CDR3 sequence: CARHRVSNQPQHF. CDR3 DNA: TGTGCCAGGCACAGGGTAAGCAATCAGCCCCAGCATTTT.

V and J are TRBV14 and TRBJ2-5, with D unclear. The germline V gene encodes CDR1 SGHDN and CDR2 FVKESK. The CDR3 has 12 residues. Trimming took off 0 bases at V and 7 bases at J, with 6 bases between the two ends. The CDR3 sequence: CASSQDRVTQYF. For the CDR3, the DNA is TGTGCCAGCAGCCAAGATCGAGTGACCCAGTACTTC.

This clone has just a few counts. V gene TRBV2 combines with J gene TRBJ1-1; D call uncertain. The CDR3 has 13 amino acids. V lost 2 bases and J lost 0, with 4 bases in between. From germline, CDR1 is SNHLY and CDR2 FYNNEI. The CDR3 reads CASSEYLNTEAFF. CDR3 nucleotide sequence: TGTGCCAGCAGTGAATATTTGAACACTGAAGCTTTCTTT.

V gene TRBV5-4 combines with J gene TRBJ2-7; 7 bases align to TRBD1. CDR1 and CDR2 from the germline V gene are SGHNT and YYREEE (reference sequence). The CDR3 spans 14 residues. The junction had 8 bases not matched to a gene; V was cut back by 3 bases and J by 5 bases. For the CDR3, the DNA is TGTGCCAGCAGCTCCTACGGGACAGTGCACGAGCAGTACTTC. Protein: CASSSYGTVHEQYF.

The chain uses TRBV7-9 and TRBJ2-7; TRBD2 matches at 7 bases. There are 15 residues in the CDR3. Germline V gene lookup returns CDR1 SEHNR and CDR2 FQNEAQ (reference sequence). The V segment lost 0 bases and the J segment 4 bases; nucleotides outside the gene matches: 6. The CDR3 here is CASSLAFTSDYEQYF. The CDR3 DNA follows: TGTGCCAGCAGCTTAGCGTTCACTAGCGATTACGAGCAGTACTTC. Full variable domain (remainder filled in from reference TRBV7-9 and TRBJ2-7): DTGVSQNPRHKITKRGQNVTFRCDPISEHNRLYWYRQTLGQGPEFLTYFQNEAQLEKSRLLSDRFSAERPKGSFSTLEIQRTEQGDSAMYLCASSLAFTSDYEQYFGPGTRLTVT.

The gene calls are TRBV5-1 and TRBJ2-5; a weak D match, TRBD1 (6 bases). Germline assignment: CDR1 SGHRS and CDR2 YFSETQ. Deletions cut 6 bases from V and 1 base from J, with 10 bases between. This CDR3 is built from 13 residues. CDR3 sequence: CASTKDSQETQYF. In DNA form, the CDR3 reads TGCGCCAGCACCAAGGACAGCCAAGAGACCCAGTACTTC. The full variable domain, its missing parts supplied by reference TRBV5-1 and TRBJ2-5, is KAGVTQTPRYLIKTRGQQVTLSCSPISGHRSVSWYQQTPGQGLQFLFEYFSETQRNKGNFPGRFSGRQFSNSRSEMNVSTLELGDSALYLCASTKDSQETQYFGPGTRLLVL.

The chain has TRBV19 and TRBJ2-7; possibly TRBD2 for D (5 bases). The germline V gene encodes CDR1 LNHDA and CDR2 SQIVND (reference sequence). The CDR3 extends over 15 amino acids. The V end was cut by 3 bases, the J end by 1 base, with 13 bases between. The CDR3 loop reads CASSIGSDRSYEQYF. CDR3 DNA: TGTGCCAGTAGTATCGGTAGCGACCGTTCCTACGAGCAGTACTTC.

The chain employs TRBV19 and TRBJ1-4; 7 bases are a match to TRBD1. V lost 4 bases to trimming and J lost 0 bases; unmatched junction nucleotides: 11. Germline CDR1 is LNHDA and CDR2 is SQIVND (reference sequence). The CDR3 contains 18 residues. The DNA of the CDR3 is TGTGCCAGTAGTACCGGGACAGACTTTACTACAACTAATGAAAAACTGTTTTTT. It codes for CASSTGTDFTTTNEKLFF.

This chain links TRBV9 with TRBJ2-5; TRBD1 aligns across 7 bases. CDR1 is SGDLS, CDR2 YYNGEE, per germline. The CDR3 totals 11 residues. The CDR3: CVSTGEETQYF. CDR3 in DNA: TGTGTTTCAACAGGGGAAGAGACCCAGTACTTC.

The chain has TRBV9 and TRBJ2-3; TRBD1 might be the D (8 bases). The germline V and J ends were trimmed by 4 bases and 3 bases, with 18 bases remaining between them. The CDR3 totals 16 residues. CDR1 is SGDLS and CDR2 is YYNGEE in the germline V gene. The CDR3 DNA reads TGTGCCAGCAGCTGGGGGGGACAGGTAACAACAGATACGCAGTATTTT. As protein: CASSWGGQVTTDTQYF.

The chain links TRBV7-3 to TRBJ2-2; D is perhaps TRBD1 (5 bases). Trimming cost V 5 bases and J 5 bases, with 12 bases left between them. The CDR3 consists of 14 residues. Germline CDR1 SGHTA, CDR2 FQGTGA. CDR3 amino acids: CASSPIRQTGELFF. The CDR3 region has the DNA TGTGCCAGCAGCCCCATTCGACAGACCGGGGAGCTGTTTTTT.

The rearrangement links TRBV28 to TRBJ2-7; weak D call: TRBD2 (5 bases). This CDR3 is built from 14 residues. From germline, CDR1 is MDHEN and CDR2 SYDVKM. The germline V and J ends were trimmed by 5 bases and 2 bases, with 13 bases remaining between them. The DNA of the CDR3 is TGTGCCAGCAGTGCGGGCGGTCCAACCTACGAGCAGTACTTC. Encoded protein: CASSAGGPTYEQYF. Filled out from reference TRBV28 and TRBJ2-7, the complete variable domain reads DVKVTQSSRYLVKRTGEKVFLECVQDMDHENMFWYRQDPGLGLRLIYFSYDVKMKEKGDIPEGYSVSREKKERFSLILESASTNQTSMYLCASSAGGPTYEQYFGPGTRLTVT.

The chain carries TRBV25-1 and TRBJ1-2, with 7 nucleotides matching TRBD1. The germline V gene has CDR1 MGHDK and CDR2 SYGVNS. This CDR3 has 13 amino acids. Trimming cost V 1 base and J 8 bases; bases outside gene matches: 4. DNA for the CDR3: TGTGCCAGCAGTGAATTCAGGGGGATGGGCTACACCTTC. It is translated as CASSEFRGMGYTF.

V is TRBV5-4 and J is TRBJ2-3; 11 bases are a match to TRBD2. The ends lost 4 bases at V and 4 bases at J; junction bases unmatched: 14. The germline CDR1 and CDR2 sequences are SGHNT and YYREEE (reference sequence). The CDR3 spans 18 residues. The CDR3 DNA follows: TGTGCCAGCAGCGCTGGCCTTACTAGCGGGAGCCTCGCAGATACGCAGTATTTT. It translates to CASSAGLTSGSLADTQYF.

The chain has TRBV11-1 and TRBJ2-2; 7 bases match TRBD2. With 3 bases clipped from V and 3 bases from J, the junction kept 13 bases outside the gene matches. This CDR3 region has 18 residues. Looked up from germline, CDR1 is SGHAT and CDR2 is FQDESV (reference sequence). The CDR3 loop reads CASSFPLGREKDTGELFF. The CDR3 DNA sequence: TGTGCCAGCAGCTTCCCTCTGGGGCGGGAGAAGGACACCGGGGAGCTGTTTTTT. Full variable domain (outside the CDR3, taken from reference TRBV11-1 and TRBJ2-2): EAEVAQSPRYKITEKSQAVAFWCDPISGHATLYWYRQILGQGPELLVQFQDESVVDDSQLPKDRFSAERLKGVDSTLKIQPAELGDSAMYLCASSFPLGREKDTGELFFGEGSRLTVL.

The chain carries TRBV7-6 and TRBJ1-2; 9 nucleotides agree with TRBD1. The CDR3 length is 15 residues. Germline lookup yields CDR1 SGHVS and CDR2 FNYEAQ. V shed 4 bases, J shed 5 bases, and the junction held 8 bases outside the gene matches. CDR3 in amino acids: CASSSQDRGRYGYTF. The CDR3 nucleotides read TGTGCCAGCAGCTCACAGGACAGGGGACGTTATGGCTACACCTTC.

The J gene is TRBJ1-2, the V gene TRBV11-2; D call uncertain. The V and J ends lost 1 base and 1 base respectively, with 4 bases between them. The CDR3 sequence is 13 residues long. Germline-derived CDR1 and CDR2 are SGHAT and FQNNGV. The CDR3 spells CASSLAVNYGYTF. The CDR3 DNA reads TGTGCCAGCAGCTTAGCCGTTAACTATGGCTACACCTTC.

V gene TRBV30 combines with J gene TRBJ2-4; no clear D. The V gene lost 0 bases and the J gene lost 0 bases, with 6 bases spanning the gap. The CDR3 length is 14 residues. The germline CDR1 and CDR2 sequences are GTSNPN and SVGIG (reference sequence). In DNA form, the CDR3 reads TGTGCCTGGAGTGTTACTCTAGCCAAAAACATTCAGTACTTC. Its translation is CAWSVTLAKNIQYF.

The rearrangement uses TRBV6-5 and TRBJ2-2; D possibly corresponds to TRBD1 (5 bases). Trimming stripped 5 bases from V and 6 bases from J, with 16 bases between. The germline V gene encodes CDR1 MNHEY and CDR2 SVGAGI. The CDR3 is 15 residues long. This CDR3 reads CASSAPGFGPGELFF. The CDR3, as DNA: TGTGCCAGCAGTGCCCCAGGGTTTGGTCCCGGGGAGCTGTTTTTT.

The genes are TRBV9 and TRBJ1-4, with 7 bases identical to TRBD1. The germline gives CDR1 SGDLS, CDR2 YYNGEE. V shed 4 bases, J shed 4 bases, and the junction held 4 bases outside the gene matches. This CDR3 contains 14 residues. CDR3 residues: CASSTGVYNEKLFF. The CDR3 coding sequence is TGTGCCAGCAGCACAGGGGTCTATAATGAAAAACTGTTTTTT.

The genes are TRBV7-2 and TRBJ2-7; TRBD1 agrees at 8 bases. Trimming removed 3 bases from V and 3 bases from J; junction bases left unmatched: 4. Germline CDR1 reads SGHTA; CDR2 reads FQGNSA. CDR3 length: 14 residues. CDR3 in amino acids: CASSFWTGNYEQYF. The CDR3 coding sequence is TGTGCCAGCAGCTTCTGGACAGGGAACTACGAGCAGTACTTC.

The chain carries TRBV19 and TRBJ2-3, with TRBD2 matching 13 bases. Germline CDR1 is LNHDA and CDR2 is SQIVND (reference sequence). The CDR3 extends over 15 amino acids. V was pared by 5 bases and J by 3 bases, with 2 bases of the junction left unmatched. The CDR3 region has the DNA TGTGCCAGTAGTCAGACTAGCGGGAGGACAGATACGCAGTATTTT. It encodes CASSQTSGRTDTQYF.

V and J are TRBV18 and TRBJ1-2; 10 bases are a match to TRBD1. Germline lookup yields CDR1 KGHSH and CDR2 LQKENI. V trimming: 4 bases; J trimming: 6 bases; junction bases outside the gene matches: 2. This CDR3 comprises 13 residues. The CDR3 coding sequence is TGTGCCAGCTCACGAGGGACAGGGGATGGCTACACCTTC. This translates into CASSRGTGDGYTF. The full variable domain, with the rest looked up from reference TRBV18 and TRBJ1-2, is NAGVMQNPRHLVRRRGQEARLRCSPMKGHSHVYWYRQLPEEGLKFMVYLQKENIIDESGMPKERFSAEFPKEGPSILRIQQVVRGDSAAYFCASSRGTGDGYTFGSGTRLTVV.

This chain uses TRBV4-2 with TRBJ2-7; D is perhaps TRBD2 (5 bases). Germline loops: CDR1 LGHNA, CDR2 YNFKEQ. The CDR3 covers 14 residues. V gave up 5 bases and J gave up 6 bases, with 17 bases separating them. As DNA, the CDR3 is TGTGCCAGCAGCGATAGCTCGGGAACTGGCGAGCAGTACTTC. Amino acids: CASSDSSGTGEQYF.